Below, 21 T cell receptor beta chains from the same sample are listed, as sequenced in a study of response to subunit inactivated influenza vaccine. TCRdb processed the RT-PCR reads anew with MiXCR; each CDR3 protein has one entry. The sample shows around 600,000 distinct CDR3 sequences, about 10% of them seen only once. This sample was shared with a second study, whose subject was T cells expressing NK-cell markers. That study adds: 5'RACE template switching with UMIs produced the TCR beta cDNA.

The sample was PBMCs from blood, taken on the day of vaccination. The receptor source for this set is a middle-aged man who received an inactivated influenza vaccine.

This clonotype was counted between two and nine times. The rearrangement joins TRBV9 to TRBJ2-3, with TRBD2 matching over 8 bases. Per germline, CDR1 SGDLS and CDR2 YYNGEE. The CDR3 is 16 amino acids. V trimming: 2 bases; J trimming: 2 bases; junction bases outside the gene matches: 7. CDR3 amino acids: CASSVRSGGTTDTQYF. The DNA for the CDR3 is TGTGCCAGCAGCGTTAGAAGCGGGGGAACCACAGATACGCAGTATTTT.

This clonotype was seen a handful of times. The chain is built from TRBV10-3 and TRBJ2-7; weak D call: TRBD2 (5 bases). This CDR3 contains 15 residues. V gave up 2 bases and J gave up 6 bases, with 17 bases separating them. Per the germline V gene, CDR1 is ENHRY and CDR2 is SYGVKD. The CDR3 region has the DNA TGTGCCATCAGTGAGGACTATCTCTACGACTCCGAGCAGTACTTC. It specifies CAISEDYLYDSEQYF.

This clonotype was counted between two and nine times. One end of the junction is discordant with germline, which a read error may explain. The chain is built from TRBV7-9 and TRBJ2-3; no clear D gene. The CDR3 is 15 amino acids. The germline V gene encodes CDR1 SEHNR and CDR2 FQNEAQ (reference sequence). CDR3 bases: TGTGCCAGCAGCGTAGCCGGGCAGCACACAGATACGCAGTATTTT. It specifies CASSVAGQHTDTQYF.

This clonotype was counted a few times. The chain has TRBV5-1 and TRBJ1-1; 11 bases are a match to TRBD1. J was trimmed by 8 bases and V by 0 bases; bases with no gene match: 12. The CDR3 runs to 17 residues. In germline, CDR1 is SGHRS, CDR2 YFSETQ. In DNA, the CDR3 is TGCGCCAGCAGCTTGGCCCTAGGACAGGGGGCGAAGGGAGAAGCTTTCTTT. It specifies CASSLALGQGAKGEAFF.

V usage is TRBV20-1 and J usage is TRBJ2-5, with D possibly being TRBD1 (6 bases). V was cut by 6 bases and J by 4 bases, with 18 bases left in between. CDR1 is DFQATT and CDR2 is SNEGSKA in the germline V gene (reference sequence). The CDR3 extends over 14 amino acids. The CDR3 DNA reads TGCAGTGCGCCAGGGGCTCCTTCCCCAGAGACCCAGTACTTC. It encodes CSAPGAPSPETQYF.

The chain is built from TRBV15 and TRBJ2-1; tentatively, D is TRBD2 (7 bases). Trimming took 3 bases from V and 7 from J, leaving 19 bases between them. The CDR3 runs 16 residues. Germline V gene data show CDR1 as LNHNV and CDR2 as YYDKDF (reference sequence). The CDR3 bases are TGTGCCACCAGCAGGGCGCTGGCAGGGGAGGGAAATGAGCAGTTCTTC. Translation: CATSRALAGEGNEQFF.

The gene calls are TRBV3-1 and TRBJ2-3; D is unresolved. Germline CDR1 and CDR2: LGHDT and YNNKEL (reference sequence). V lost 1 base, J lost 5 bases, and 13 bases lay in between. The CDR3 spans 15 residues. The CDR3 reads CASSQATANGDTQYF. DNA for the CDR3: TGTGCCAGCAGCCAAGCTACAGCAAACGGAGATACGCAGTATTTT.

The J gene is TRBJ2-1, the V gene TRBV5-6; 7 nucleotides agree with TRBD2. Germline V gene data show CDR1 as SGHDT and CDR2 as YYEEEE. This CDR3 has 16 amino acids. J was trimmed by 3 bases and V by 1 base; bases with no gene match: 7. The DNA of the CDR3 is TGTGCCAGCAGCTTGTGGGCGGGAGCCGACTACAATGAGCAGTTCTTC. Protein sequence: CASSLWAGADYNEQFF.

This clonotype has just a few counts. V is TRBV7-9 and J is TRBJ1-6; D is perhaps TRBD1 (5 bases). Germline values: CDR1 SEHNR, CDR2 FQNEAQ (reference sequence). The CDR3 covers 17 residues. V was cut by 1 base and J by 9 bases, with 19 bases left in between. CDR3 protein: CASSLGVGQRDSSPLHF. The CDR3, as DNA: TGTGCCAGCAGCTTAGGAGTAGGACAAAGGGATAGTTCACCCCTCCACTTT.

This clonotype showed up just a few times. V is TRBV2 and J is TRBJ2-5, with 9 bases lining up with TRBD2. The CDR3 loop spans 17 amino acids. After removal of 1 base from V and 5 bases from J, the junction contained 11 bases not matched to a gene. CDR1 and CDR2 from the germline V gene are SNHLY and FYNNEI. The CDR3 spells CASSEVGLAGFAETQYF. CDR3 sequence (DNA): TGTGCCAGCAGTGAAGTGGGCCTAGCGGGATTCGCCGAGACCCAGTACTTC.

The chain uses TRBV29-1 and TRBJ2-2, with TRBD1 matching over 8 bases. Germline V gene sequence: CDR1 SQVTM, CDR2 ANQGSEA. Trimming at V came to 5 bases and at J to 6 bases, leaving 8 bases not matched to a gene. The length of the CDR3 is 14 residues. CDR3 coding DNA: TGCAGCGTTACGGGGACAGGAAGCCCCGGGGAGCTGTTTTTT. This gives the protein CSVTGTGSPGELFF.

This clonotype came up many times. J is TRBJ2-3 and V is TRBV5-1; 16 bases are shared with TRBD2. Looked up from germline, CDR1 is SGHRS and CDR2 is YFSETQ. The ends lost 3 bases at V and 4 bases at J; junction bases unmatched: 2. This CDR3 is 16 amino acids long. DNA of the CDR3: TGCGCCAGCAGCTCCGGGACTAGCGGGGGGGCAGATACGCAGTATTTT. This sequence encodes CASSSGTSGGADTQYF. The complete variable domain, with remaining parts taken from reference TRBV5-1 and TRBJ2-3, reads KAGVTQTPRYLIKTRGQQVTLSCSPISGHRSVSWYQQTPGQGLQFLFEYFSETQRNKGNFPGRFSGRQFSNSRSEMNVSTLELGDSALYLCASSSGTSGGADTQYFGPGTRLTVL.

CDR3 nucleotides: TGCGCCAGCAGCTTGGTCCCCCTAGCGGGAGGGGAGACCCAGTACTTC. Translation: CASSLVPLAGGETQYF. The V gene is TRBV5-1, the J gene TRBJ2-5, with TRBD2 matching 12 bases. Per germline, CDR1 SGHRS and CDR2 YFSETQ. Trimming at V came to 0 bases and at J to 5 bases, leaving 5 bases not matched to a gene. This CDR3 comprises 16 residues.

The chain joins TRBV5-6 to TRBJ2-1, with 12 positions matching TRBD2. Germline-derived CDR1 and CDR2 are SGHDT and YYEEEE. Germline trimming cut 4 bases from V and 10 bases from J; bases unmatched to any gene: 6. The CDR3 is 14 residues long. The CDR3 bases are TGTGCCAGCAGCCTCGGGACTAGCGGGCGAGAGCAGTTCTTC. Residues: CASSLGTSGREQFF.

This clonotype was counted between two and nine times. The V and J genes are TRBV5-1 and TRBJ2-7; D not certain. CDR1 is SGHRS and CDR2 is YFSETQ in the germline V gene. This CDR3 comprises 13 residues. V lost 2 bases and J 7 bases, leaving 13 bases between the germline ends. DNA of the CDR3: TGCGCCAGCAGCTTTACGGAGTACGGGGAGCAGTACTTC. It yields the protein CASSFTEYGEQYF.

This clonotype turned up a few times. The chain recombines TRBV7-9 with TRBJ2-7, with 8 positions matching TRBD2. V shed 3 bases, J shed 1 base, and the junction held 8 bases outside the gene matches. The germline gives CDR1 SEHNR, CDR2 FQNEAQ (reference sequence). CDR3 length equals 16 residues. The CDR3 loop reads CASSFGGGQRSYEQYF. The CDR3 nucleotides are TGTGCCAGCAGCTTCGGGGGGGGGCAAAGGTCCTACGAGCAGTACTTC.

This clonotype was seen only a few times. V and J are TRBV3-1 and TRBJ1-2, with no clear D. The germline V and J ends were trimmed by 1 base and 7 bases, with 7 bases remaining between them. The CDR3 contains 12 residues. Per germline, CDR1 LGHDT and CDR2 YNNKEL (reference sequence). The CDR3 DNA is TGTGCCAGCAGCCAAGTGAGAGCTGGCTACACCTTC. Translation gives CASSQVRAGYTF. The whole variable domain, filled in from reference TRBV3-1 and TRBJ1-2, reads DTAVSQTPKYLVTQMGNDKSIKCEQNLGHDTMYWYKQDSKKFLKIMFSYNNKELIINETVPNRFSPKSPDKAHLNLHINSLELGDSAVYFCASSQVRAGYTFGSGTRLTVV.

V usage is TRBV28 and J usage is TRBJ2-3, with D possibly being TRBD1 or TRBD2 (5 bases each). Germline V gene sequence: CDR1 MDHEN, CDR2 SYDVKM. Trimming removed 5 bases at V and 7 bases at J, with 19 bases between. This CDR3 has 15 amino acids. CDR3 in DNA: TGTGCCAGCAGTCTCCCCGGGACGAATTCCTATACGCAGTATTTT. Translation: CASSLPGTNSYTQYF.

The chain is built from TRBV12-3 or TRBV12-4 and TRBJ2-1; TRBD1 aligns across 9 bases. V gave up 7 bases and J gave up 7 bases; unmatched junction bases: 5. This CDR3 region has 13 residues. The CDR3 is CASTRDRENEQFF. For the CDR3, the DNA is TGTGCCAGCACCCGGGACAGGGAGAATGAGCAGTTCTTC.

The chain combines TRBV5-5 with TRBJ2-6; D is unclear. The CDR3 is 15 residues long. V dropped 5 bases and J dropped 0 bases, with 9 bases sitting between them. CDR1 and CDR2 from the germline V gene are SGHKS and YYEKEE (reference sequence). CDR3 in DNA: TGTGCCAGCAGGCTCGACTCCTCTGGGGCCAACGTCCTGACTTTC. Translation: CASRLDSSGANVLTF.

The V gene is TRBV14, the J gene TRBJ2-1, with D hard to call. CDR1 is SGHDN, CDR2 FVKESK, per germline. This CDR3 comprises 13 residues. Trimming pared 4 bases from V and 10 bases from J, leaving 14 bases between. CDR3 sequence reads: CASSPSISGEQFF. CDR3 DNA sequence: TGTGCCAGCAGCCCCTCGATTTCAGGAGAGCAGTTCTTC.